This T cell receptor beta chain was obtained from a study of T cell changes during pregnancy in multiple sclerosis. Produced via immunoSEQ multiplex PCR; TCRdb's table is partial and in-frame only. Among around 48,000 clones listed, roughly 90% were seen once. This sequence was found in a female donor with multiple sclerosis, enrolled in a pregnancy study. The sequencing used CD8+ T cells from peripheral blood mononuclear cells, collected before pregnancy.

The CDR3 DNA sequence: TGTGCCAGCAGCTTGGACAGGGCGCATGAAAAACTGTTTTTT. Protein: CASSLDRAHEKLFF. V and J are TRBV5-5 and TRBJ1-4, with D possibly being TRBD1 (6 bases). There are 14 residues in the CDR3. Germline assignment: CDR1 SGHKS and CDR2 YYEKEE (reference sequence). With 0 bases removed from V and 6 bases from J, the gap between germline ends came to 9 bases.